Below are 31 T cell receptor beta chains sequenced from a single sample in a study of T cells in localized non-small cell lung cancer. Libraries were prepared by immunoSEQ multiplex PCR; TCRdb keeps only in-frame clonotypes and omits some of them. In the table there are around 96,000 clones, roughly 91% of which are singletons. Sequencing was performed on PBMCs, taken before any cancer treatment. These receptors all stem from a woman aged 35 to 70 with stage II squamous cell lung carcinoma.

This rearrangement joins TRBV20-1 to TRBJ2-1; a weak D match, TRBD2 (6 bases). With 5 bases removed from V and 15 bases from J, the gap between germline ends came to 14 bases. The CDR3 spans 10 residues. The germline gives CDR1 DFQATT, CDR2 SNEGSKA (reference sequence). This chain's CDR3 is CSAVGGSRFF. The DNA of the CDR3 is TGCAGTGCTGTCGGGGGATCGAGGTTCTTC.

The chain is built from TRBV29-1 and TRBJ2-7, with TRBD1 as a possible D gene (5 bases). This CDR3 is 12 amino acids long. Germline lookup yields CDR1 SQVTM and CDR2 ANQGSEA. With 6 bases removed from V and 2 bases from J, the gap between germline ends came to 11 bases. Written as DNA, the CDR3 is TGCAGCGTCGCGTACAGGACCTACGAGCAGTACTTC. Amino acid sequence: CSVAYRTYEQYF.

Here the CDR3 reads CASRRQGSVEAFF. CDR3 DNA: TGTGCCAGCAGAAGACAGGGGTCGGTTGAAGCTTTCTTT. V is TRBV6-5 and J is TRBJ1-1, with 8 bases aligning to TRBD1. V lost 6 bases and J lost 7; bases outside the gene matches: 7. CDR1 MNHEY and CDR2 SVGAGI come from the germline V gene. This CDR3 comprises 13 residues.

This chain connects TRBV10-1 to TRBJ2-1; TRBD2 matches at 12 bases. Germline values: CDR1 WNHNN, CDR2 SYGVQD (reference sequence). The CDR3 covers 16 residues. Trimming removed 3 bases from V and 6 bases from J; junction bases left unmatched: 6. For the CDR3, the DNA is TGCGCCAGCAGTGAATTTGCTAGCGGGAGGGCCAATGAGCAGTTCTTC. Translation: CASSEFASGRANEQFF.

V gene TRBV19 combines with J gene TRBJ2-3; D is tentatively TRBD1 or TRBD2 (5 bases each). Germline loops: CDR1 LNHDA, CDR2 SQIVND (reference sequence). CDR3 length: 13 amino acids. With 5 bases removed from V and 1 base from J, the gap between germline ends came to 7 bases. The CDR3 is CASSSGRTDTQYF. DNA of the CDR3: TGTGCCAGTAGTTCGGGGCGCACAGATACGCAGTATTTT.

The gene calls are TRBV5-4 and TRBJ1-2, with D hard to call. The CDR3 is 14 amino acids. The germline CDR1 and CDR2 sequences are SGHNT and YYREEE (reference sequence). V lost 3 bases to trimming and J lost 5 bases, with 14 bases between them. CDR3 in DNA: TGTGCCAGCAGCTCGGGTCCGGGAGGGTATGGCTACACCTTC. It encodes CASSSGPGGYGYTF.

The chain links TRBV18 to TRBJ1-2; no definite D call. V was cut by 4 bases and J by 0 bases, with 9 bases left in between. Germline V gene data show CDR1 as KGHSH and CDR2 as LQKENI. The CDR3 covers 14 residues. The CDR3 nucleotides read TGTGCCAGCTCACTTCCCGGGACTAACTATGGCTACACCTTC. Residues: CASSLPGTNYGYTF.

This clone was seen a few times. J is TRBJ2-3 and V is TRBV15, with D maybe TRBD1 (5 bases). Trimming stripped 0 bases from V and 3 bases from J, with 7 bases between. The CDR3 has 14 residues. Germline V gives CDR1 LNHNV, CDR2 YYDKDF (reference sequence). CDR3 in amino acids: CATSRDRGTDTQYF. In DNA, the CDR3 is TGTGCCACCAGCAGAGATAGGGGAACAGATACGCAGTATTTT. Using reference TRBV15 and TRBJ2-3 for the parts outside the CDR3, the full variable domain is DAMVIQNPRYQVTQFGKPVTLSCSQTLNHNVMYWYQQKSSQAPKLLFHYYDKDFNNEADTPDNFQSRRPNTSFCFLDIRSPGLGDTAMYLCATSRDRGTDTQYFGPGTRLTVL.

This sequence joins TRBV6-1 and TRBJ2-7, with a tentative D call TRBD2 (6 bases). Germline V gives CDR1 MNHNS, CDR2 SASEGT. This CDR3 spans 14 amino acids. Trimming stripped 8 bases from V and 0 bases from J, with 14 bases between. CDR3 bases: TGTGCCAGCGCTATAGCGGACAACTCCTACGAGCAGTACTTC. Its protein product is CASAIADNSYEQYF.

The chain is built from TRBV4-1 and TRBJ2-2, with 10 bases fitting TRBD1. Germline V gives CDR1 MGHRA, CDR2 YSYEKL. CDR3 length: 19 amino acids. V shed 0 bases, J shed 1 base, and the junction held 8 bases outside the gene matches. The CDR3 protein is CASSQDDRGLNLNTGELFF. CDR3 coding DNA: TGCGCCAGCAGCCAAGATGACAGGGGGCTCAATCTGAACACCGGGGAGCTGTTTTTT.

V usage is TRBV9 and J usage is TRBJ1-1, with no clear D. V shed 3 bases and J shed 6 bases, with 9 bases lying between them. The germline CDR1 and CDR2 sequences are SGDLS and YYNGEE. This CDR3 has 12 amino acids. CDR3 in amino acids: CASSAPVAEAFF. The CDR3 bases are TGTGCCAGCAGCGCCCCCGTCGCTGAAGCTTTCTTT.

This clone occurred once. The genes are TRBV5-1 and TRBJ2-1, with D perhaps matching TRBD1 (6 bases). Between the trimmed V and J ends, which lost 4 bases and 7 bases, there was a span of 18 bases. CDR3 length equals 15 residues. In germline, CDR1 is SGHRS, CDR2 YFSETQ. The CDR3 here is CASSPEQGPANEQFF. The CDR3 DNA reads TGCGCCAGCAGCCCGGAACAGGGCCCGGCAAATGAGCAGTTCTTC.

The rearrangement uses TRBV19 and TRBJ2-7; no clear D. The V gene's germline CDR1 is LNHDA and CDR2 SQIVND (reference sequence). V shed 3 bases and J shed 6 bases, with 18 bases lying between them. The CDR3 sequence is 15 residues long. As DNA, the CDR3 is TGTGCCAGTAGTATCGGTAAGGGCACGGGCCTCGAGCAGTACTTC. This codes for CASSIGKGTGLEQYF.

The CDR3 loop is CASTGTGPLNYGYTF. The CDR3 DNA sequence: TGCGCCAGCACCGGGACAGGTCCCCTTAACTATGGCTACACCTTC. The rearrangement joins TRBV5-1 to TRBJ1-2, with 8 bases lining up with TRBD1. The length of the CDR3 is 15 residues. V lost 6 bases and J lost 1; bases outside the gene matches: 8. Germline assignment: CDR1 SGHRS and CDR2 YFSETQ.

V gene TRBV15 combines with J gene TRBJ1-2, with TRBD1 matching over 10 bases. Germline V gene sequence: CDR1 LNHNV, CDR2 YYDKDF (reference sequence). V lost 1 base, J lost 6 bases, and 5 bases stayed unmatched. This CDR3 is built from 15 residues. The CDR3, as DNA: TGTGCCACCAGCAGAGGAAGAGGACAGGGGGATGGCTACACCTTC. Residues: CATSRGRGQGDGYTF.

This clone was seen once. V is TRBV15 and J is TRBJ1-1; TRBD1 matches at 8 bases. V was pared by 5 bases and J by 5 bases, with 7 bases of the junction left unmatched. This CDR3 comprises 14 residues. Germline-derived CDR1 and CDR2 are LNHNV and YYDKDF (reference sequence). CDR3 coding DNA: TGTGCCACCAGCTCTCAGGGGGCACGAACTGAAGCTTTCTTT. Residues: CATSSQGARTEAFF.

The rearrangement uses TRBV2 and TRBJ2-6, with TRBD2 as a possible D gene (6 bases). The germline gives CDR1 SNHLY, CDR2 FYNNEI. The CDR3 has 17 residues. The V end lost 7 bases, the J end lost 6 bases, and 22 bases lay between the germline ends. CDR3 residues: CASIPLRRGSEANVLTF. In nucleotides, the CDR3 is TGTGCCAGCATCCCCCTTCGGAGGGGCAGCGAGGCCAACGTCCTGACTTTC.

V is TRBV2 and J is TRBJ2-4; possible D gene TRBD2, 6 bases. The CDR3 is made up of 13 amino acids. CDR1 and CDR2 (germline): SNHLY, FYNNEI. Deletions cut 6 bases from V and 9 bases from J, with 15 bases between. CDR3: CASSAPLGGIQYF. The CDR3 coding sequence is TGTGCCAGCAGCGCTCCTCTGGGGGGCATTCAGTACTTC. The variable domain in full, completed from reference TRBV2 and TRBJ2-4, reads EPEVTQTPSHQVTQMGQEVILRCVPISNHLYFYWYRQILGQKVEFLVSFYNNEISEKSEIFDDQFSVERPDGSNFTLKIRSTKLEDSAMYFCASSAPLGGIQYFGAGTRLSVL.

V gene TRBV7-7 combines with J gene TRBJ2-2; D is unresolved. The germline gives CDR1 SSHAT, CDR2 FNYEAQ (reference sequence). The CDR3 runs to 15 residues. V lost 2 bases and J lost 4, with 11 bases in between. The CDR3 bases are TGTGCCAGCAGCTTAACGCCCGTGGGCACCGGGGAGCTGTTTTTT. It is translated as CASSLTPVGTGELFF.

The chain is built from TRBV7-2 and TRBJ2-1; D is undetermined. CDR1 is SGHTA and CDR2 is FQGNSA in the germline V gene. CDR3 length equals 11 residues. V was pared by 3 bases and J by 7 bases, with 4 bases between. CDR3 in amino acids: CASSFMNEQFF. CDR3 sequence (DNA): TGTGCCAGCAGCTTTATGAATGAGCAGTTCTTC.

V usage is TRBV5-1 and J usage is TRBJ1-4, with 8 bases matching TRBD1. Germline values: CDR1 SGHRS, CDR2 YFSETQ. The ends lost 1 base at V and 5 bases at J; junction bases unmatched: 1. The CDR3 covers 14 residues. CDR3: CASSLRTGNEKLFF. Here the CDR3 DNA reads TGCGCCAGCAGCTTGAGGACAGGGAATGAAAAACTGTTTTTT. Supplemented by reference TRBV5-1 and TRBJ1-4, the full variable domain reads KAGVTQTPRYLIKTRGQQVTLSCSPISGHRSVSWYQQTPGQGLQFLFEYFSETQRNKGNFPGRFSGRQFSNSRSEMNVSTLELGDSALYLCASSLRTGNEKLFFGSGTQLSVL.

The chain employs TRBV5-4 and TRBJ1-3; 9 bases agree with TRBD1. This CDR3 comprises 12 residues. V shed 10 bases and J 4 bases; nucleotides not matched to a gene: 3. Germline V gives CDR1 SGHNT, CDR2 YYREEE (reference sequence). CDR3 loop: CAGGTGGNTIYF. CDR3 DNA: TGTGCCGGGGGGACAGGGGGAAACACCATATATTTT.

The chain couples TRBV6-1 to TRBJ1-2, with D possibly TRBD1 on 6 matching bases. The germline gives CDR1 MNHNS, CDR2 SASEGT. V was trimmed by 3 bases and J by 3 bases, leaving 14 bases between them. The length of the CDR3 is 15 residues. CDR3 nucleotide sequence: TGTGCCAGCAGTGACCGGGGGGGGGCCGACTATGGCTACACCTTC. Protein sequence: CASSDRGGADYGYTF.

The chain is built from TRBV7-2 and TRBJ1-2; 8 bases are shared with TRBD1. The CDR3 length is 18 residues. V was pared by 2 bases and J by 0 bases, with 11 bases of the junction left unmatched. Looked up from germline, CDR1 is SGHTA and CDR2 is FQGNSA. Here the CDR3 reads CASSLRGGTGLTNYGYTF. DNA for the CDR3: TGTGCCAGCAGCTTAAGGGGGGGGACAGGCCTGACTAACTATGGCTACACCTTC.

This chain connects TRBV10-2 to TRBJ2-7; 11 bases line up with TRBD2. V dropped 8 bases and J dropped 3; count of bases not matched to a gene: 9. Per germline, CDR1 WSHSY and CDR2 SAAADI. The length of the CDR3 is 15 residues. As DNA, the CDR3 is TGCGCCAGCTCCCGATCCGGGACTAGCGGCTACGAGCAGTACTTC. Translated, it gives CASSRSGTSGYEQYF.

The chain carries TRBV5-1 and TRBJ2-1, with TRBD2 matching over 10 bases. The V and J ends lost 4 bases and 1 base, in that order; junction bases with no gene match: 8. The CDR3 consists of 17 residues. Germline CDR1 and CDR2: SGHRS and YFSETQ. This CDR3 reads CASSPGAGLASYNEQFF. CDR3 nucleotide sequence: TGCGCCAGCAGCCCGGGAGCGGGACTAGCGTCCTACAATGAGCAGTTCTTC.

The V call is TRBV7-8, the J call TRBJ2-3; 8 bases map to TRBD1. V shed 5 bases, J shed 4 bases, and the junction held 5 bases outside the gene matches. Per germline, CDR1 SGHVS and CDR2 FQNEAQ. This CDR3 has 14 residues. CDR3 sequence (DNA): TGTGCCAGCAGCCTTGGACAGGGACCAGATACGCAGTATTTT. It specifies CASSLGQGPDTQYF.

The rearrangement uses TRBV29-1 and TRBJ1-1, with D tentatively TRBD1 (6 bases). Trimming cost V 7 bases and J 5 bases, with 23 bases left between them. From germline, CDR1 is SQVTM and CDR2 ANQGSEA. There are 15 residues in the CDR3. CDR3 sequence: CSGGHRSRRVTEAFF. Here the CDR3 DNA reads TGCAGCGGGGGACACCGCTCGAGGAGGGTGACTGAAGCTTTCTTT.

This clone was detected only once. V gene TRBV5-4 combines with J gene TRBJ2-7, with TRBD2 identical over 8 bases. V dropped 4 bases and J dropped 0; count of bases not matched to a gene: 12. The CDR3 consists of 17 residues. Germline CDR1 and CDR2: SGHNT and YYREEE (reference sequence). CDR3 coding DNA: TGTGCCAGCAGCAAGGGACTAGGGGCGCCGAGCTCCTACGAGCAGTACTTC. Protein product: CASSKGLGAPSSYEQYF.

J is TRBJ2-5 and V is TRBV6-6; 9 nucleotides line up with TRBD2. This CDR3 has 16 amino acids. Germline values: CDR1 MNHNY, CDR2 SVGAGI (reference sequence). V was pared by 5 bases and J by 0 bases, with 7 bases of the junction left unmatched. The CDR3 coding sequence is TGTGCCAGCAGTCCCCTGGGACTAGCTTACCAAGAGACCCAGTACTTC. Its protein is CASSPLGLAYQETQYF.

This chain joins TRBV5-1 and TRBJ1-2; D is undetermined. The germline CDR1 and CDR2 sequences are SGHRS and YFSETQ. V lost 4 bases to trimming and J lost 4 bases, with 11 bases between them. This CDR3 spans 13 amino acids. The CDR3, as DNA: TGCGCCAGCAGCGAAGGACGGATCTATGGCTACACCTTC. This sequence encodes CASSEGRIYGYTF.